The rows below give T cell receptor beta chains drawn from one sample of a study of shared clonotypes between healthy human individuals. Profiled with immunoSEQ multiplex PCR; TCRdb holds only in-frame clones, not every one. The sample gives millions of clones, roughly 93% of which show up once; about 0.41% is in the top ten. The specimen sequenced was naive CD4+ T cells from PBMCs. These receptors were obtained from a man aged 18 to 35 in good health. Some clones in this sample may be carry-over from other donors' samples. Each CDR3 is given with its conserved first and last residue.

j_call v_call cdr3_aa
TRBJ1-1 TRBV7-6 CASSLELGQNTEAFF
TRBJ2-2 TRBV28 CASSLPGLAGETGELFF
TRBJ2-1 TRBV28 CASSLWPGQAQDNEQFF
TRBJ2-3 TRBV5-8 CARGLAGGRVTDTQYF
TRBJ2-1 TRBV10-1 CASSESSGRVEQFF
TRBJ2-7 TRBV7-2 CASSSRGGSSYEQYF
TRBJ2-2 TRBV7-3 CASSLMSRANTGELFF
TRBJ1-1 TRBV30 CACKKMNTEAFF
TRBJ1-2 TRBV5-4 CASSQEQASYGYTF
TRBJ2-7 TRBV6-1 CASLRWPYEQYF
TRBJ1-2 TRBV28 CASSSTGGAPYGYTF
TRBJ2-1 TRBV9 CASSVGAGKFF
TRBJ2-1 TRBV4-3 CASSQAGVGEQFF
TRBJ1-3 TRBV9 CASSVGRSGNTIYF
TRBJ2-7 TRBV28 CASSLVGNSYEQYF
TRBJ2-5 TRBV5-1 CASSSTPGETQYF
TRBJ2-7 TRBV7-8 CASSLVRSTYEQYF
TRBJ2-7 TRBV9 CASSAEGQTNYEQYF
TRBJ2-2 TRBV5-1 CASSLLVQAPNTGELFF
TRBJ2-7 TRBV9 CASSDKRGRRYEQYF
TRBJ2-7 TRBV6-5 CASSYSTSGGYEQYF
TRBJ2-2 TRBV5-4 CASSLVSGRGGELFF
TRBJ1-2 TRBV28 CVAAAPPNYGYTF
TRBJ1-2 TRBV7-8 CASSLANYGYTF
TRBJ1-2 TRBV28 CASIPYGGQANYGYTF
TRBJ1-2 TRBV7-2 CASSLAGGYDDGYTF
TRBJ1-5 TRBV18 CASSQGQSIQPQHF
TRBJ2-7 TRBV18 CASSRLPPPYEQYF
TRBJ2-7 TRBV4-3 CASSQVREISYEQYF
TRBJ2-7 TRBV30 CAAGWGAEQYF
TRBJ2-2 TRBV29-1 CSVRFQYTGELFF
TRBJ1-2 TRBV14 CASSQDRGYGYTF
TRBJ2-1 TRBV4-1 CASSQALAGSYNEQFF
TRBJ1-2 TRBV11-2 CASSSHATTAHYGYTF
TRBJ1-2 TRBV6-5 CASRRETWYGYTF
TRBJ2-1 TRBV5-4 CASSFHLAGIVNEQFF
TRBJ2-2 TRBV19 CASSDPGRSGELFF
TRBJ2-1 TRBV14 CASSQGRSHNEQFF
TRBJ1-4 TRBV18 CASSRGFNEKLFF
TRBJ2-2 TRBV5-5 CASSTGQGAGELFF
TRBJ2-4 TRBV6-6 CASSYGTPRPGIQYF
TRBJ2-1 TRBV2 CASIKGLAVYNEQFF
TRBJ1-2 TRBV19 CASSLTGRDYGYTF
TRBJ2-5 TRBV7-3 CASGRGVEETQYF
TRBJ1-3 TRBV7-2 CASSPGTLGNTIYF
TRBJ1-1 TRBV9 CASSVSLNTEAFF
TRBJ2-1 TRBV9 CASSVVASAHNEQFF
TRBJ1-3 TRBV9 CASSVSPSRSGNTIYF
TRBJ2-5 TRBV5-1 CASSLAQTSGSGQETQYF
TRBJ2-5 TRBV25-1 CASSVGVRESKTQYF
TRBJ1-4 TRBV6-5 CASSRPGYEKLFF
TRBJ2-1 TRBV27 CASSFRAGVNNEQFF
TRBJ2-1 TRBV9 CASSVASLAGNEQFF
TRBJ2-2 TRBV11-3 CASSQLAGVTGELFF
TRBJ1-2 TRBV14 CASSQGGVANYGYTF
TRBJ2-1 TRBV7-8 CASSSWDSGGPYNEQFF
TRBJ2-1 TRBV4-1 CASSRSARLGYEQFF
TRBJ1-2 TRBV7-9 CASSLGRGPIYGYTF
TRBJ1-1 TRBV5-1 CASSSDGSYTEAFF
TRBJ2-1 TRBV7-8 CASSLGVVSFF